What follows are 21 T cell receptor beta chains derived from one specimen sequenced in a study of OX40 agonist ivuxolimab in advanced cancers. Using immunoSEQ multiplex PCR, the repertoire was profiled, and TCRdb retains in-frame clones only, with some absent. The sample holds some 90,000 clones, approximately 91% seen once. The specimen comprised CD4+ or CD8+ T cells sorted from blood, sampled in a trial of the OX40 agonist ivuxolimab. The receptors derive from an adult with an advanced solid tumor such as melanoma, head and neck, liver or kidney cancer.

This sequence joins TRBV19 and TRBJ1-1; weak D call: TRBD1 (6 bases). Looked up from germline, CDR1 is LNHDA and CDR2 is SQIVND (reference sequence). V was pared by 3 bases and J by 1 base, with 21 bases between. This CDR3 contains 18 residues. CDR3 in amino acids: CASSMRTAGGFRNTEAFF. The CDR3 DNA sequence: TGTGCCAGTAGTATGAGGACAGCGGGGGGTTTTAGGAACACTGAAGCTTTCTTT.

The chain is built from TRBV6-5 and TRBJ1-4; weak D call: TRBD1 (5 bases). Germline V gene data show CDR1 as MNHEY and CDR2 as SVGAGI. V was clipped by 5 bases and J by 2 bases, with 9 bases between them. The CDR3 loop spans 14 amino acids. This CDR3 reads CASSVRVTNEKLFF. The CDR3 nucleotides are TGTGCCAGCAGTGTCAGGGTGACTAATGAAAAACTGTTTTTT.

The chain carries TRBV5-1 and TRBJ1-4, with 8 bases lining up with TRBD1. The germline V gene has CDR1 SGHRS and CDR2 YFSETQ. The CDR3 has 16 residues. The trim removed 1 base at V and 4 bases at J, leaving 6 bases unmatched. The CDR3 spells CASSLSGGDFNEKLFF. DNA for the CDR3: TGCGCCAGCAGCTTGTCAGGGGGCGACTTTAATGAAAAACTGTTTTTT. The full variable domain, in which reference TRBV5-1 and TRBJ1-4 provide the parts outside the CDR3, is KAGVTQTPRYLIKTRGQQVTLSCSPISGHRSVSWYQQTPGQGLQFLFEYFSETQRNKGNFPGRFSGRQFSNSRSEMNVSTLELGDSALYLCASSLSGGDFNEKLFFGSGTQLSVL.

The chain combines TRBV15 with TRBJ1-5, with no clear D. V was clipped by 3 bases and J by 0 bases, with 6 bases between them. CDR1 and CDR2 (germline): LNHNV, YYDKDF (reference sequence). CDR3 length: 14 residues. The DNA of the CDR3 is TGTGCCACCAGCAGCAGCGATAGCAATCAGCCCCAGCATTTT. Protein product: CATSSSDSNQPQHF.

The V and J genes are TRBV10-2 and TRBJ2-2, with D possibly TRBD1 on 5 matching bases. V dropped 11 bases and J dropped 0 bases, with 16 bases sitting between them. CDR1 and CDR2 from the germline V gene are WSHSY and SAAADI. The CDR3 covers 15 residues. CDR3 protein: CAATWGGANTGELFF. CDR3 in DNA: TGCGCCGCGACGTGGGGCGGAGCGAACACCGGGGAGCTGTTTTTT.

J is TRBJ2-4 and V is TRBV6-6, with D tentatively TRBD2 (7 bases). In germline, CDR1 is MNHNY, CDR2 SVGAGI (reference sequence). This CDR3 contains 16 residues. V was clipped by 1 base and J by 0 bases, with 10 bases between them. CDR3: CASSYLGGVAKNIQYF. CDR3 bases: TGTGCCAGCAGTTACTTAGGGGGGGTAGCCAAAAACATTCAGTACTTC.

The J gene is TRBJ2-7, the V gene TRBV5-5, with unresolved D. CDR3 length equals 14 residues. The germline V gene encodes CDR1 SGHKS and CDR2 YYEKEE (reference sequence). V lost 1 base to trimming and J lost 3 bases, with 11 bases between them. In nucleotides, the CDR3 is TGTGCCAGCAGCTTGCAAATGGGTGTCTACGAGCAGTACTTC. Amino acids: CASSLQMGVYEQYF.

A few counts support this clone. The sample has other DNA sequences that encode this CDR3 too. This chain's CDR3 is CASSSYQPQHF. The CDR3 region has the DNA TGTGCCAGCAGTTCCTATCAGCCCCAGCATTTT. This chain connects TRBV28 to TRBJ1-5; D is uncertain. Deletions cut 4 bases from V and 5 bases from J, with 3 bases between. The CDR3 runs to 11 residues. CDR1 MDHEN and CDR2 SYDVKM come from the germline V gene.

This rearrangement joins TRBV6-1 to TRBJ1-1; TRBD1 aligns across 7 bases. The CDR3 spans 14 residues. Germline V gene data show CDR1 as MNHNS and CDR2 as SASEGT. The ends lost 10 bases at V and 2 bases at J; junction bases unmatched: 10. This CDR3 reads CATPKTGPNTEAFF. In nucleotides, the CDR3 is TGTGCCACCCCGAAGACAGGGCCCAACACTGAAGCTTTCTTT.

The genes are TRBV27 and TRBJ1-1, with D unresolved. With 4 bases removed from V and 0 bases from J, the gap between germline ends came to 9 bases. The CDR3 has 14 residues. Per germline, CDR1 MNHEY and CDR2 SMNVEV (reference sequence). DNA of the CDR3: TGTGCCAGCAGTTCCCCCCACATGAACACTGAAGCTTTCTTT. Translation gives CASSSPHMNTEAFF.

This chain links TRBV19 with TRBJ2-1; 10 nucleotides line up with TRBD2. The CDR3 is 16 residues long. CDR1 and CDR2 from the germline V gene are LNHDA and SQIVND (reference sequence). The junction had 8 bases not matched to a gene; V was cut back by 1 base and J by 8 bases. This CDR3 reads CASSIGRGAGGHEQFF. In nucleotides, the CDR3 is TGTGCCAGTAGTATAGGCCGGGGAGCGGGAGGGCATGAGCAGTTCTTC.

This sequence joins TRBV7-2 and TRBJ2-1, with D uncertain. The CDR3 is 12 residues long. V was pared by 5 bases and J by 11 bases, with 13 bases between. Germline V gives CDR1 SGHTA, CDR2 FQGNSA. The CDR3 bases are TGTGCCAGCAGCCCCGGGCCGATCCAGCAGTTCTTC. Residues: CASSPGPIQQFF.

The V gene is TRBV11-3, the J gene TRBJ2-2; 10 bases match TRBD1. After removal of 4 bases from V and 7 bases from J, the junction contained 6 bases not matched to a gene. The CDR3 totals 15 residues. From germline, CDR1 is SGHNT and CDR2 YENEEA. CDR3 residues: CASSSGQGIVGELFF. CDR3 nucleotide sequence: TGTGCCAGCAGCTCGGGACAGGGGATCGTCGGGGAGCTGTTTTTT.

The V gene is TRBV5-6, the J gene TRBJ1-1; TRBD1 matches at 12 bases. Germline lookup yields CDR1 SGHDT and CDR2 YYEEEE. V was pared by 3 bases and J by 1 base, with 4 bases of the junction left unmatched. The CDR3 totals 16 residues. The CDR3 here is CASSWGDRGPNTEAFF. In nucleotides, the CDR3 is TGTGCCAGCAGCTGGGGGGACAGGGGGCCGAACACTGAAGCTTTCTTT.

This chain uses TRBV11-2 with TRBJ1-4, with D uncertain. The length of the CDR3 is 13 residues. V was clipped by 1 base and J by 5 bases, with 5 bases between them. Germline V CDR1 and CDR2: SGHAT, FQNNGV. The CDR3: CASSLGRNEKLFF. CDR3 nucleotides: TGTGCCAGCAGCTTAGGAAGGAATGAAAAACTGTTTTTT. The full variable domain, with the rest looked up from reference TRBV11-2 and TRBJ1-4, is EAGVAQSPRYKIIEKRQSVAFWCNPISGHATLYWYQQILGQGPKLLIQFQNNGVVDDSQLPKDRFSAERLKGVDSTLKIQPAKLEDSAVYLCASSLGRNEKLFFGSGTQLSVL.

The chain recombines TRBV2 with TRBJ2-7; TRBD1 agrees at 10 bases. Germline V gives CDR1 SNHLY, CDR2 FYNNEI. Trimming at V came to 7 bases and at J to 2 bases, leaving 5 bases not matched to a gene. The CDR3 extends over 14 amino acids. The CDR3 region has the DNA TGTGCCAGCAAGACAGGGGGCCCCCCCTACGAGCAGTACTTC. As protein: CASKTGGPPYEQYF. The complete variable domain, with remaining parts taken from reference TRBV2 and TRBJ2-7, reads EPEVTQTPSHQVTQMGQEVILRCVPISNHLYFYWYRQILGQKVEFLVSFYNNEISEKSEIFDDQFSVERPDGSNFTLKIRSTKLEDSAMYFCASKTGGPPYEQYFGPGTRLTVT.

The chain combines TRBV2 with TRBJ2-7, with TRBD2 matching over 8 bases. The CDR3 runs 15 residues. The V segment lost 6 bases and the J segment 2 bases; nucleotides outside the gene matches: 9. Germline V gene lookup returns CDR1 SNHLY and CDR2 FYNNEI. The CDR3 sequence: CASRQPGLGTYEQYF. DNA for the CDR3: TGTGCCAGCAGACAGCCGGGACTAGGGACCTACGAGCAGTACTTC.

The table lists this clone with a few counts. The sample holds other DNA sequences that translate to the same CDR3. The V call is TRBV15, the J call TRBJ2-3; no clear D gene. CDR3 length: 12 residues. Trimming took off 3 bases at V and 3 bases at J, with 4 bases between the two ends. In germline, CDR1 is LNHNV, CDR2 YYDKDF (reference sequence). In DNA form, the CDR3 reads TGTGCCACCAGCAGGGATACAGATACGCAGTATTTT. This codes for CATSRDTDTQYF.

This chain connects TRBV7-6 to TRBJ2-1, with 7 positions matching TRBD2. J gave up 5 bases and V 3 bases, and 10 bases lay outside the gene matches. The CDR3 is made up of 16 amino acids. Germline V lookup: CDR1 SGHVS, CDR2 FNYEAQ. The CDR3 DNA sequence: TGTGCCAGCAGCTTTCTGGGCGGGAGTTACAACAATGAGCAGTTCTTC. It is translated as CASSFLGGSYNNEQFF.

This clone was seen just once. The chain has TRBV15 and TRBJ1-5, with D tentatively TRBD1 (6 bases). There are 18 residues in the CDR3. CDR1 and CDR2 from the germline V gene are LNHNV and YYDKDF (reference sequence). The germline V and J ends were trimmed by 3 bases and 3 bases, with 21 bases remaining between them. CDR3 bases: TGTGCCACCAGCAGTTTGCAGGGTCTGACAGGTTTCAATCAGCCCCAGCATTTT. It codes for CATSSLQGLTGFNQPQHF.

The gene calls are TRBV7-2 and TRBJ2-3; possible D gene TRBD2, 7 bases. V was cut by 4 bases and J by 2 bases, with 13 bases left in between. There are 15 residues in the CDR3. CDR1 is SGHTA, CDR2 FQGNSA, per germline. CDR3 nucleotides: TGTGCCAGCAGCTCACAGGGACTACTCACAGATACGCAGTATTTT. This encodes CASSSQGLLTDTQYF.